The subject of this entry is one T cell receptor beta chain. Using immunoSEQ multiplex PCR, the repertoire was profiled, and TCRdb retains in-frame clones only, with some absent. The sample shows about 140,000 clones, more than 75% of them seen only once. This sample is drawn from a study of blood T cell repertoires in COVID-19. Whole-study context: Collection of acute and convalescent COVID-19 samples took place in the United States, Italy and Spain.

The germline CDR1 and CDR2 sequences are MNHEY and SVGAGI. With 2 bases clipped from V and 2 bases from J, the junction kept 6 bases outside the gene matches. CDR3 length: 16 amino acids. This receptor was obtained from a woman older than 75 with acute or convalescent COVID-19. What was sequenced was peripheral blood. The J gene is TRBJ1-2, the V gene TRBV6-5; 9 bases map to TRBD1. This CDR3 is CASSYDRDRENYGYTF. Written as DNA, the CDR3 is TGTGCCAGCAGTTACGATCGGGACAGGGAGAACTATGGCTACACCTTC.